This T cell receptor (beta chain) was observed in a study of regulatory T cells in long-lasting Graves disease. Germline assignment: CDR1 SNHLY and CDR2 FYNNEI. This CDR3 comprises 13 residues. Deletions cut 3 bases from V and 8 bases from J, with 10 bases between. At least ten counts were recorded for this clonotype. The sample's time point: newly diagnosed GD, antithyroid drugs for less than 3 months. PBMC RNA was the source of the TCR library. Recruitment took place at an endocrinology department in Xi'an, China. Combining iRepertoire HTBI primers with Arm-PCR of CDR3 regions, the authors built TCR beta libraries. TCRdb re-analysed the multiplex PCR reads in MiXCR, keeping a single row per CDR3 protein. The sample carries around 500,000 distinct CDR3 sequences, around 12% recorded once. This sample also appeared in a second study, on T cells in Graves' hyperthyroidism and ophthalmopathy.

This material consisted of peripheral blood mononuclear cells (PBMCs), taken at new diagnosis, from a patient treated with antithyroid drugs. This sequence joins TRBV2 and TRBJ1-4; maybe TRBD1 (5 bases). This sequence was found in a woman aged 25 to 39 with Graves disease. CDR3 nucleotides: TGTGCCAGCAGTGATTCCGGGGCAGAAAAACTGTTTTTT. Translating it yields CASSDSGAEKLFF.